Listed here are 10 T cell receptor beta chains from one sample, sequenced in a study of OX40 agonist ivuxolimab in advanced cancers. Libraries were prepared by immunoSEQ multiplex PCR; TCRdb keeps only in-frame clonotypes and omits some of them. The sample has fewer than 45,000 clones; just under 85% are singletons. The sequenced sample was CD4+ or CD8+ T cells sorted from blood, obtained in a trial of the OX40 agonist ivuxolimab. The receptors stem from an adult with an advanced solid tumor such as melanoma, head and neck, liver or kidney cancer.

The chain recombines TRBV6-1 with TRBJ2-1; TRBD1 aligns across 7 bases. Unmatched junction bases numbered 9, after V lost 7 bases and J lost 3 bases. The CDR3 sequence is 15 residues long. The V gene's germline CDR1 is MNHNS and CDR2 SASEGT. The CDR3 DNA sequence: TGTGCCAGCATATCCCCGGACAGGAGCTACAATGAGCAGTTCTTC. It codes for CASISPDRSYNEQFF.

The gene calls are TRBV2 and TRBJ1-4, with D unclear. The CDR3 has 14 amino acids. V shed 10 bases and J shed 7 bases, with 19 bases lying between them. CDR1 is SNHLY and CDR2 is FYNNEI in the germline V gene. This CDR3 reads CATQSGRVGEKLFF. CDR3 coding DNA: TGTGCCACCCAAAGCGGTAGGGTTGGTGAAAAACTGTTTTTT.

This chain connects TRBV30 to TRBJ1-2; D ambiguous. CDR1 is GTSNPN, CDR2 SVGIG, per germline (reference sequence). This CDR3 spans 13 amino acids. The ends were cut back, 1 base at V and 5 bases at J, with 11 bases in the middle. CDR3 DNA sequence: TGTGCCTGGAGTGCGGGGAATAGGTATGGCTACACCTTC. It translates to CAWSAGNRYGYTF.

A note on this clone: One junction end disagrees with the germline gene, perhaps due to a read error. The chain employs TRBV5-6 and TRBJ2-5, with TRBD2 matching 7 bases. Germline values: CDR1 SGHDT, CDR2 YYEEEE. This CDR3 has 12 amino acids. This chain's CDR3 is CASSLPGLLFDF. In nucleotides, the CDR3 is TGTGCCAGCAGCTTACCGGGACTATTATTTGACTTC.

This clone was detected once. The chain couples TRBV11-3 to TRBJ1-5, with D possibly being TRBD1 (6 bases). Germline CDR1 is SGHNT and CDR2 is YENEEA. The CDR3 consists of 16 residues. Trimming cost V 6 bases and J 4 bases, with 19 bases left between them. As DNA, the CDR3 is TGTGCCAGCAGTCAGAGGGGGGGGCAGGGGAATCAGCCCCAGCATTTT. The encoded protein is CASSQRGGQGNQPQHF.

The rearrangement joins TRBV28 to TRBJ1-2; 8 nucleotides agree with TRBD1. J gave up 7 bases and V 6 bases, and 13 bases lay outside the gene matches. The CDR3 length is 15 residues. Germline-derived CDR1 and CDR2 are MDHEN and SYDVKM. CDR3 nucleotide sequence: TGTGCCAGCAGGGATCCTTCCAGGGGGCGGGGTGGCTACACCTTC. It yields the protein CASRDPSRGRGGYTF.

This chain links TRBV30 with TRBJ2-5; the D gene is possibly TRBD2 (7 bases). V lost 4 bases to trimming and J lost 0 bases, with 15 bases between them. The CDR3 sequence is 15 residues long. The V gene's germline CDR1 is GTSNPN and CDR2 SVGIG (reference sequence). The CDR3 sequence: CAWKVGGGYQETQYF. DNA of the CDR3: TGTGCCTGGAAGGTGGGAGGGGGGTACCAAGAGACCCAGTACTTC.

The chain is built from TRBV19 and TRBJ2-5, with no clear D. Germline loops: CDR1 LNHDA, CDR2 SQIVND (reference sequence). Trimming took 3 bases from V and 2 from J, leaving 7 bases between them. CDR3 length equals 13 residues. The CDR3 sequence: CASSIDGQETQYF. CDR3 coding DNA: TGTGCCAGTAGTATTGATGGGCAAGAGACCCAGTACTTC.

The rearrangement uses TRBV5-1 and TRBJ2-7; D might be TRBD1 or TRBD2, each matching 6 bases. The CDR3 is made up of 13 amino acids. Trimming shortened V by 5 bases and J by 1 base, and 10 bases separated the two germline ends. Germline V lookup: CDR1 SGHRS, CDR2 YFSETQ. The CDR3 loop reads CASRQGLSYEQYF. The CDR3 nucleotides read TGCGCCAGCAGACAGGGACTTTCCTACGAGCAGTACTTC.

V and J are TRBV4-3 and TRBJ1-1; 12 positions agree with TRBD1. J gave up 7 bases and V 2 bases, and 5 bases lay outside the gene matches. The CDR3 extends over 15 amino acids. Germline V gene lookup returns CDR1 LGHNA and CDR2 YSLEER. Here the CDR3 DNA reads TGCGCCAGCAGCCAATCCGGGACAGGGGGCCGTGAAGCTTTCTTT. It encodes CASSQSGTGGREAFF.